One and the same sample provided the 31 T cell receptor beta chains below, sequenced in a study of OX40 agonist ivuxolimab in advanced cancers. The protocol was immunoSEQ multiplex PCR, while the TCRdb copy is restricted to in-frame clones and leaves out a portion. The table lists about 77,000 clones, roughly 89% of them singletons, with less than 3% in the top ten. Sequenced material: CD4+ or CD8+ T cells sorted from blood, taken in a trial of the OX40 agonist ivuxolimab. Every receptor here comes from an adult with an advanced solid tumor such as melanoma, head and neck, liver or kidney cancer.

The chain couples TRBV7-2 to TRBJ2-5, with 10 bases aligning to TRBD2. TRBJ2-7 matches the DNA end more closely, so the J call is doubtful. Germline loops: CDR1 SGHTA, CDR2 FQGNSA. The CDR3 covers 15 residues. The CDR3: CASSLSSGGAGEQYF. The CDR3 nucleotides read TGTGCCAGCAGCTTAAGCAGCGGGGGGGCCGGCGAGCAGTACTTC.

The chain links TRBV5-1 to TRBJ2-3; tentatively, D is TRBD1 (6 bases). This CDR3 contains 14 residues. Germline CDR1 reads SGHRS; CDR2 reads YFSETQ. V was shortened by 5 bases and J by 0 bases, with 10 bases between the two germline ends. The CDR3 sequence: CASSGQPSTDTQYF. Here the CDR3 DNA reads TGCGCCAGCAGTGGACAGCCGAGCACAGATACGCAGTATTTT.

There are a few counts of this clone. The chain recombines TRBV5-4 with TRBJ2-1; 8 nucleotides line up with TRBD2. From germline, CDR1 is SGHNT and CDR2 YYREEE (reference sequence). The trim removed 4 bases at V and 10 bases at J, leaving 4 bases unmatched. This CDR3 comprises 12 residues. CDR3 bases: TGTGCCAGCAGCGACTGGACTAGCGAGCAGTTCTTC. It codes for CASSDWTSEQFF. Based on the CDR3 plus reference TRBV5-4 and TRBJ2-1, the full variable domain is ETGVTQSPTHLIKTRGQQVTLRCSSQSGHNTVSWYQQALGQGPQFIFQYYREEENGRGNFPPRFSGLQFPNYSSELNVNALELDDSALYLCASSDWTSEQFFGPGTRLTVL.

This chain links TRBV27 with TRBJ1-2, with a possible D match to TRBD1 (5 bases). This CDR3 has 14 amino acids. Trimming cost V 2 bases and J 4 bases, with 11 bases left between them. The germline V gene has CDR1 MNHEY and CDR2 SMNVEV (reference sequence). The CDR3 loop is CASSLNGASYGYTF. DNA of the CDR3: TGTGCCAGCAGTTTAAACGGGGCCAGCTATGGCTACACCTTC.

The CDR3 DNA sequence: TGTGCCAGCAGACGGGACAGGGTGACTGACACTGAAGCTTTCTTT. Translating it yields CASRRDRVTDTEAFF. The chain joins TRBV6-5 to TRBJ1-1, with 9 bases lining up with TRBD1. This CDR3 has 15 residues. J lost 3 bases, V lost 6 bases, and 8 bases had no gene match. Germline V gene data show CDR1 as MNHEY and CDR2 as SVGAGI.

The genes are TRBV6-6 and TRBJ1-3; 7 bases fit TRBD1. CDR1 and CDR2 from the germline V gene are MNHNY and SVGAGI (reference sequence). The CDR3 extends over 14 amino acids. Trimming at V came to 5 bases and at J to 4 bases, leaving 5 bases not matched to a gene. CDR3 DNA: TGTGCCAGCAGTGCCGGGACAGCGGGAAACACCATATATTTT. This sequence encodes CASSAGTAGNTIYF.

This rearrangement joins TRBV7-2 to TRBJ1-2; possible D gene TRBD1, 5 bases. Germline V gene lookup returns CDR1 SGHTA and CDR2 FQGNSA. Trimming removed 3 bases from V and 1 base from J, with 9 bases in between. CDR3 length equals 14 residues. The DNA for the CDR3 is TGTGCCAGCAGCTTGCGGGGGTTTAACTATGGCTACACCTTC. Translating it yields CASSLRGFNYGYTF.

J is TRBJ1-1 and V is TRBV5-4; weak D call: TRBD1 (5 bases). Trimming pared 2 bases from V and 5 bases from J, leaving 10 bases between. Germline V gene lookup returns CDR1 SGHNT and CDR2 YYREEE (reference sequence). The CDR3 runs 13 residues. The CDR3 loop reads CASSLEWGTEAFF. CDR3 DNA sequence: TGTGCCAGCAGCTTAGAATGGGGGACTGAAGCTTTCTTT. The entire variable domain, with the rest obtained from reference TRBV5-4 and TRBJ1-1, is as follows: ETGVTQSPTHLIKTRGQQVTLRCSSQSGHNTVSWYQQALGQGPQFIFQYYREEENGRGNFPPRFSGLQFPNYSSELNVNALELDDSALYLCASSLEWGTEAFFGQGTRLTVV.

This chain uses TRBV19 with TRBJ1-5, with D hard to call. V lost 5 bases to trimming and J lost 2 bases, with 13 bases between them. CDR1 and CDR2 from the germline V gene are LNHDA and SQIVND (reference sequence). This CDR3 is built from 15 residues. The CDR3 DNA sequence: TGTGCCAGTAGTCCTATCGACCGGGGCAATCAGCCCCAGCATTTT. Its protein product is CASSPIDRGNQPQHF.

V gene TRBV4-2 combines with J gene TRBJ2-2; 7 nucleotides line up with TRBD2. From germline, CDR1 is LGHNA and CDR2 YNFKEQ. The CDR3 has 15 amino acids. Unmatched junction bases numbered 0, after V lost 1 base and J lost 1 base. The CDR3 reads CASSQASGNTGELFF. Here the CDR3 DNA reads TGTGCCAGCAGCCAAGCTAGCGGGAACACCGGGGAGCTGTTTTTT.

The rearrangement uses TRBV7-8 and TRBJ2-7, with 7 positions matching TRBD2. Germline loops: CDR1 SGHVS, CDR2 FQNEAQ. This CDR3 is built from 16 residues. The J segment lost 0 bases and the V segment lost 3 bases, leaving 8 bases of the junction unmatched. The CDR3 DNA sequence: TGTGCCAGCAGCTTCAGCCGGGGCGGGAGCTCCTACGAGCAGTACTTC. Amino acid sequence: CASSFSRGGSSYEQYF.

The chain recombines TRBV4-1 with TRBJ1-3; D call uncertain. Between the trimmed V and J ends, which lost 0 bases and 0 bases, there was a span of 3 bases. Germline values: CDR1 MGHRA, CDR2 YSYEKL. The CDR3 sequence is 14 residues long. CDR3 region: CASSQEDSGNTIYF. In DNA, the CDR3 is TGCGCCAGCAGCCAAGAGGACTCTGGAAACACCATATATTTT.

The chain employs TRBV6-4 and TRBJ2-2; the D gene is possibly TRBD2 (6 bases). CDR3 length: 14 amino acids. V lost 6 bases, J lost 4 bases, and 12 bases lay in between. Germline CDR1 and CDR2: MRHNA and SNTAGT. CDR3 bases: TGTGCCAGCAGGCCGGGACTCTCCACCGGGGAGCTGTTTTTT. This sequence encodes CASRPGLSTGELFF.

The chain couples TRBV30 to TRBJ2-1, with a weak D call TRBD2 (5 bases). V was shortened by 3 bases and J by 8 bases, with 17 bases between the two germline ends. Per the germline V gene, CDR1 is GTSNPN and CDR2 is SVGIG (reference sequence). This CDR3 has 14 amino acids. CDR3 loop: CAWRDWARSDEQFF. CDR3 nucleotide sequence: TGTGCCTGGAGGGACTGGGCCAGATCGGATGAGCAGTTCTTC.

V is TRBV10-1 and J is TRBJ2-5, with 16 bases that match TRBD2. J lost 9 bases, V lost 5 bases, and 3 bases had no gene match. CDR1 and CDR2 (germline): WNHNN, SYGVQD (reference sequence). The length of the CDR3 is 14 residues. The CDR3 nucleotides read TGCGCCAGCAGTCCCGGGACTAGCGGGGGGGCCCAGTACTTC. As protein: CASSPGTSGGAQYF.

The gene calls are TRBV4-1 and TRBJ1-1, with TRBD1 identical over 9 bases. This CDR3 has 18 amino acids. Germline lookup yields CDR1 MGHRA and CDR2 YSYEKL. Trimming cost V 3 bases and J 5 bases; bases outside gene matches: 16. The CDR3 nucleotides read TGCGCCAGCAGCCAGGCCGGGACAGGGTTTTTTATCAGGACTGAAGCTTTCTTT. Amino acids: CASSQAGTGFFIRTEAFF.

The chain combines TRBV7-2 with TRBJ2-5; D gene ambiguous. The CDR3 is 13 amino acids. Germline values: CDR1 SGHTA, CDR2 FQGNSA. V lost 6 bases to trimming and J lost 7 bases, with 15 bases between them. CDR3 in amino acids: CASRSSRPGTQYF. In nucleotides, the CDR3 is TGTGCCAGCAGATCCTCGAGACCGGGGACCCAGTACTTC.

This clone was counted a single time. The chain combines TRBV11-3 with TRBJ2-7; 9 bases align to TRBD2. Germline V gene data show CDR1 as SGHNT and CDR2 as YENEEA. The J segment lost 2 bases and the V segment lost 6 bases, leaving 5 bases of the junction unmatched. This CDR3 has 14 residues. The CDR3 sequence: CASRRLAVPYEQYF. The CDR3 DNA follows: TGTGCCAGCAGAAGACTAGCGGTCCCCTACGAGCAGTACTTC. The complete variable domain, with remaining parts taken from reference TRBV11-3 and TRBJ2-7, reads EAGVVQSPRYKIIEKKQPVAFWCNPISGHNTLYWYLQNLGQGPELLIRYENEEAVDDSQLPKDRFSAERLKGVDSTLKIQPAELGDSAVYLCASRRLAVPYEQYFGPGTRLTVT.

The rearrangement joins TRBV11-3 to TRBJ2-1; no reliable D call. The V gene lost 5 bases and the J gene lost 10 bases, with 12 bases spanning the gap. Germline loops: CDR1 SGHNT, CDR2 YENEEA. The CDR3 covers 12 residues. This CDR3 is CASSPPMGEQFF. The CDR3 DNA follows: TGTGCCAGCAGCCCCCCGATGGGGGAGCAGTTCTTC.

A few counts support this clone. This sequence joins TRBV5-1 and TRBJ1-3, with a weak D call TRBD1 (6 bases). Germline lookup yields CDR1 SGHRS and CDR2 YFSETQ. The CDR3 has 15 residues. The V and J ends lost 4 bases and 2 bases respectively, with 13 bases between them. The CDR3 region is CASSPGAGAGNTIYF. The CDR3 region has the DNA TGCGCCAGCAGCCCGGGGGCGGGAGCTGGAAACACCATATATTTT.

V gene TRBV5-4 combines with J gene TRBJ2-1; D gene ambiguous. Trimming removed 4 bases from V and 5 bases from J, with 19 bases in between. The CDR3 has 16 amino acids. Looked up from germline, CDR1 is SGHNT and CDR2 is YYREEE (reference sequence). CDR3 DNA: TGTGCCAGCAGCCCACTACCCACCGGGCTCGACAATGAGCAGTTCTTC. Amino acids: CASSPLPTGLDNEQFF.

The chain joins TRBV18 to TRBJ1-2; no definite D call. CDR1 and CDR2 from the germline V gene are KGHSH and LQKENI. This CDR3 has 13 amino acids. Trimming removed 6 bases from V and 4 bases from J, with 12 bases in between. In DNA, the CDR3 is TGTGCCAGCTCGTCAGCACAGTCCTATGGCTACACCTTC. Its protein product is CASSSAQSYGYTF.

This clone showed up just once. V gene TRBV7-9 combines with J gene TRBJ2-7, with 8 bases that match TRBD2. The CDR3 contains 17 residues. The germline V gene has CDR1 SEHNR and CDR2 FQNEAQ (reference sequence). V lost 1 base and J lost 11; bases outside the gene matches: 19. CDR3 loop: CASSLGPTGTNGRGKYF. The CDR3 DNA follows: TGTGCCAGCAGCTTAGGGCCGACCGGGACTAACGGGAGGGGGAAGTACTTC.

The chain links TRBV6-4 to TRBJ2-1, with 7 bases aligning to TRBD2. Unmatched junction bases numbered 2, after V lost 0 bases and J lost 3 bases. The CDR3 sequence is 15 residues long. Germline CDR1 and CDR2: MRHNA and SNTAGT. CDR3 sequence reads: CASSDSAGYYNEQFF. DNA of the CDR3: TGTGCCAGCAGTGACTCAGCGGGGTACTACAATGAGCAGTTCTTC.

The rearrangement joins TRBV5-4 to TRBJ1-5, with D perhaps TRBD1 (6 bases). CDR1 is SGHNT and CDR2 is YYREEE in the germline V gene (reference sequence). The length of the CDR3 is 14 residues. The ends were cut back, 0 bases at V and 5 bases at J, with 9 bases in the middle. The CDR3 nucleotides read TGTGCCAGCAGCTTGGGTGGGGGGCATCAGCCCCAGCATTTT. This codes for CASSLGGGHQPQHF.

This clone appeared a single time. The J gene is TRBJ1-1, the V gene TRBV28; weak D call: TRBD1 (5 bases). Germline V lookup: CDR1 MDHEN, CDR2 SYDVKM. The V and J ends lost 4 bases and 0 bases respectively, with 15 bases between them. The CDR3 has 16 amino acids. CDR3 sequence: CASSSPRGLMNTEAFF. The CDR3 coding sequence is TGTGCCAGCAGTTCTCCTAGGGGTCTTATGAACACTGAAGCTTTCTTT.

This chain uses TRBV6-5 with TRBJ2-7, with TRBD2 matching over 8 bases. The V segment lost 4 bases and the J segment 0 bases; nucleotides outside the gene matches: 5. The CDR3 loop spans 15 amino acids. Germline V gene lookup returns CDR1 MNHEY and CDR2 SVGAGI. The CDR3 nucleotides are TGTGCCAGCAGTTTCCAAAGCGGGAGCTCCTACGAGCAGTACTTC. Translated: CASSFQSGSSYEQYF.

The rearrangement uses TRBV30 and TRBJ1-4; possible D gene TRBD1, 5 bases. V was trimmed by 5 bases and J by 3 bases, leaving 16 bases between them. This CDR3 comprises 15 residues. Germline V gives CDR1 GTSNPN, CDR2 SVGIG (reference sequence). The CDR3 region has the DNA TGTGCCTGGGGTAGAGGGGCCGTCCCTAATGAAAAACTGTTTTTT. Its translation is CAWGRGAVPNEKLFF.

V usage is TRBV27 and J usage is TRBJ1-1; tentative D call: TRBD1 (5 bases). This CDR3 has 13 residues. Trimming took 6 bases from V and 6 from J, leaving 14 bases between them. Germline loops: CDR1 MNHEY, CDR2 SMNVEV (reference sequence). The CDR3 DNA reads TGTGCCAGCAGCTCAGGGATCCTGCCTGAAGCTTTCTTT. This sequence encodes CASSSGILPEAFF.

The chain uses TRBV5-1 and TRBJ2-2; 7 nucleotides match TRBD1. Germline-derived CDR1 and CDR2 are SGHRS and YFSETQ. After removal of 0 bases from V and 6 bases from J, the junction contained 5 bases not matched to a gene. This CDR3 has 15 amino acids. The CDR3 region is CASSLEVGGSGELFF. CDR3 DNA sequence: TGCGCCAGCAGCTTGGAAGTAGGGGGCTCCGGGGAGCTGTTTTTT. Variable domain in full (rest from reference TRBV5-1 and TRBJ2-2): KAGVTQTPRYLIKTRGQQVTLSCSPISGHRSVSWYQQTPGQGLQFLFEYFSETQRNKGNFPGRFSGRQFSNSRSEMNVSTLELGDSALYLCASSLEVGGSGELFFGEGSRLTVL.

This chain connects TRBV6-1 to TRBJ1-5; D not certain. CDR1 and CDR2 (germline): MNHNS, SASEGT. The V end was cut by 3 bases, the J end by 5 bases, with 20 bases between. This CDR3 has 17 residues. The CDR3 DNA sequence: TGTGCCAGCAGTGAGTTGCCGACACCTATAGCACATCAGCCCCAGCATTTT. Its translation: CASSELPTPIAHQPQHF.